The present T cell receptor beta chain was sequenced within a study of identical twins. Each donor was a healthy Caucasian. Germline V gene lookup returns CDR1 MNHNY and CDR2 SVGAGI (reference sequence). The ends lost 0 bases at V and 8 bases at J; junction bases unmatched: 8. The length of the CDR3 is 16 residues. Template switching added a universal primer site, and cDNA bore unique molecular identifiers. One entry per CDR3 protein, called by TCRdb with MiXCR from the 5' RACE reads. The sample carries 1.5 million to 2 million distinct CDR3 sequences, around 33% recorded once. The sequencing sample was made of cord blood. V usage is TRBV6-6 and J usage is TRBJ2-1, with TRBD2 identical over 9 bases. This receptor was taken from a newborn girl in good health. The CDR3 nucleotides read TGTGCCAGCAGTTACTCGACCCTAGCGGGGTGGGATGAGCAGTTCTTC. As protein: CASSYSTLAGWDEQFF.